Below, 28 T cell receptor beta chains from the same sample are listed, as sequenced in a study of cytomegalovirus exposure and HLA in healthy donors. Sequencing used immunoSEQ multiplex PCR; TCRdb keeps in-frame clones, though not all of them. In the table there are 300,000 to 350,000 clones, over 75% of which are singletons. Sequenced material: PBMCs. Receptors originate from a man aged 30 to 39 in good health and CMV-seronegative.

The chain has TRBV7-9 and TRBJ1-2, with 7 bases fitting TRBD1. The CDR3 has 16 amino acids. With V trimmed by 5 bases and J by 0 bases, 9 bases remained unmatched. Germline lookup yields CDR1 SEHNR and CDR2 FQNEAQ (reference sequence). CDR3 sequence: CASSTLGTATNYGYTF. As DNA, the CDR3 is TGTGCCAGCAGCACCCTGGGGACAGCTACTAACTATGGCTACACCTTC.

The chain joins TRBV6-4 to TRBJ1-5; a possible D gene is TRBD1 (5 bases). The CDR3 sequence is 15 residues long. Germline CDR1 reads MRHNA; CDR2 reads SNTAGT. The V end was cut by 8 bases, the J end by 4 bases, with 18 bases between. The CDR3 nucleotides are TGTGCCAGCCCTTACCCAGGGAGGACGAATCAGCCCCAGCATTTT. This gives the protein CASPYPGRTNQPQHF.

The CDR3 region is CASGTGLSYEQYF. DNA of the CDR3: TGTGCCAGCGGGACAGGGCTTTCCTACGAGCAGTACTTC. V is TRBV2 and J is TRBJ2-7; TRBD1 agrees at 9 bases. The V gene end was trimmed by 8 bases and the J gene end by 1 base; junction bases not matched to a gene: 3. There are 13 residues in the CDR3. In germline, CDR1 is SNHLY, CDR2 FYNNEI.

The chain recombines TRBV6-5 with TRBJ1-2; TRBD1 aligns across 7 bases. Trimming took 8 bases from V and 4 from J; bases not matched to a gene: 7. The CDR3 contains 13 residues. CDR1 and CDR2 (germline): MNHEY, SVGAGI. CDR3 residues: CASARQGIYGYTF. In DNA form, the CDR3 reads TGTGCCAGCGCCAGACAGGGAATCTATGGCTACACCTTC.

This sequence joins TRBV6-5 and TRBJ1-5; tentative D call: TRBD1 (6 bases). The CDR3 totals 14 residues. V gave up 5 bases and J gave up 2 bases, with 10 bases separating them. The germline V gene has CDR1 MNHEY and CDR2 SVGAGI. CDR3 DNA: TGTGCCAGCAGTACACAGGGAGGCAATCAGCCCCAGCATTTT. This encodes CASSTQGGNQPQHF.

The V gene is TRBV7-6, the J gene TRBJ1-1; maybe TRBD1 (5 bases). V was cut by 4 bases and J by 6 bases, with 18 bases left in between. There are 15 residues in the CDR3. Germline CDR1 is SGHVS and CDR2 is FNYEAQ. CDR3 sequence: CASSSPNNRISEAFF. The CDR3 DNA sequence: TGTGCCAGCAGCTCACCAAACAACAGGATCTCTGAAGCTTTCTTT.

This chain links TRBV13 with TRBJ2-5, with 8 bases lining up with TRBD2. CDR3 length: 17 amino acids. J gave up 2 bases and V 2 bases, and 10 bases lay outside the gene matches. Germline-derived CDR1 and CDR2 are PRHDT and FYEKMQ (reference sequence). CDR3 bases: TGTGCCAGCAGCTTAAGAGGCGGGGGGTCCCGGCAAGAGACCCAGTACTTC. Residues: CASSLRGGGSRQETQYF.

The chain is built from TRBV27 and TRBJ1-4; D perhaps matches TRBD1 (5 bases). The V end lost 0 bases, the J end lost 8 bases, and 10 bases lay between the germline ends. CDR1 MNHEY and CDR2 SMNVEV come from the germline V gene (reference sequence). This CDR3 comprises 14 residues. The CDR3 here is CASSLSRDGEKLFF. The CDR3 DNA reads TGTGCCAGCAGTTTATCCAGGGATGGCGAAAAACTGTTTTTT.

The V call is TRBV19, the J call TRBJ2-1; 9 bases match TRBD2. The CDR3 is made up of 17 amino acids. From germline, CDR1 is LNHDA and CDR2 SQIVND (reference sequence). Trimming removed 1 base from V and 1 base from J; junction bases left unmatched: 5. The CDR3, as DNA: TGTGCCAGTAGTATAGCGCCTAGCGGGGATTCCTACAATGAGCAGTTCTTC. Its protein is CASSIAPSGDSYNEQFF. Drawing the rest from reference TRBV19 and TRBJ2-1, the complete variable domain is DGGITQSPKYLFRKEGQNVTLSCEQNLNHDAMYWYRQDPGQGLRLIYYSQIVNDFQKGDIAEGYSVSREKKESFPLTVTSAQKNPTAFYLCASSIAPSGDSYNEQFFGPGTRLTVL.

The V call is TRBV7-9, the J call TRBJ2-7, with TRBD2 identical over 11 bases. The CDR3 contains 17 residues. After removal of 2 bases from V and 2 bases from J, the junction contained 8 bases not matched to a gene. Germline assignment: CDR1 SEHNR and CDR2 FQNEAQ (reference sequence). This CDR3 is CASSLLASGGKTYEQYF. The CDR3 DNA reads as TGTGCCAGCAGCTTATTGGCTAGCGGGGGGAAAACCTACGAGCAGTACTTC. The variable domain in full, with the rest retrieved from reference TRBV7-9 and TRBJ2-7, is DTGVSQNPRHKITKRGQNVTFRCDPISEHNRLYWYRQTLGQGPEFLTYFQNEAQLEKSRLLSDRFSAERPKGSFSTLEIQRTEQGDSAMYLCASSLLASGGKTYEQYFGPGTRLTVT.

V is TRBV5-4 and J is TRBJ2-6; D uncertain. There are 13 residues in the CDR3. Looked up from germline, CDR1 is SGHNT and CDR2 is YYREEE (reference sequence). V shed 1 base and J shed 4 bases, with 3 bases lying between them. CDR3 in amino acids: CASSLSGANVLTF. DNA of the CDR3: TGTGCCAGCAGCTTGTCAGGGGCCAACGTCCTGACTTTC.

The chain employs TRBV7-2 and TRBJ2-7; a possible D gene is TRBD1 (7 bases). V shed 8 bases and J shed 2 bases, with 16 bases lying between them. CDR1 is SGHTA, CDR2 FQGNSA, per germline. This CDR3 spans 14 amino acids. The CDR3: CASSQGGPTYEQYF. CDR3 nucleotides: TGTGCCAGCTCCCAGGGGGGCCCCACCTACGAGCAGTACTTC.

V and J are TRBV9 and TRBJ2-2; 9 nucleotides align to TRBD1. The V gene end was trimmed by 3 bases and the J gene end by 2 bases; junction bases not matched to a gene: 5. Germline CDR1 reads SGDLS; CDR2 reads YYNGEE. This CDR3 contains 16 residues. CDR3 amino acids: CASSGMGQGNTGELFF. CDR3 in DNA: TGTGCCAGCAGCGGCATGGGACAGGGAAACACCGGGGAGCTGTTTTTT.

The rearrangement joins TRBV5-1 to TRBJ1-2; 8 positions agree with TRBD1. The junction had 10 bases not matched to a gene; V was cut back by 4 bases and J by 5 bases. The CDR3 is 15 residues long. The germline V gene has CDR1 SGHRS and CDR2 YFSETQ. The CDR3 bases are TGCGCCAGCAGCACCGGACAGGGCTTGGGGTATGGCTACACCTTC. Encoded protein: CASSTGQGLGYGYTF.

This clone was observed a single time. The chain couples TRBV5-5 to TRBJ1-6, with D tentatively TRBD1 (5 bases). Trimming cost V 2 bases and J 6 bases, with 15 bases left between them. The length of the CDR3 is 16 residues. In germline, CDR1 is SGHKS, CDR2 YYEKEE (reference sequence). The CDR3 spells CASSFRSGGVNSPLHF. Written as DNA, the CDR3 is TGTGCCAGCAGCTTTAGGAGCGGGGGGGTTAATTCACCCCTCCACTTT.

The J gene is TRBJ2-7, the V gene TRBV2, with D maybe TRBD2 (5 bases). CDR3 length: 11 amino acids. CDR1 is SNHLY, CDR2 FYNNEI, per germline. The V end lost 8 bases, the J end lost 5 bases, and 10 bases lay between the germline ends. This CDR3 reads CASPRGHEQYF. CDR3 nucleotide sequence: TGTGCCAGCCCCCGCGGGCACGAGCAGTACTTC.

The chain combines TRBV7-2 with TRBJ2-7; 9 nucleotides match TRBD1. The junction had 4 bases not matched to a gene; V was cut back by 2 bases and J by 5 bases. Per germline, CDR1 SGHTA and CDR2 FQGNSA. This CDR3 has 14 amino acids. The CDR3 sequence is CASSLRTGENEQYF. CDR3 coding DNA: TGTGCCAGCAGCTTAAGGACAGGGGAGAACGAGCAGTACTTC.

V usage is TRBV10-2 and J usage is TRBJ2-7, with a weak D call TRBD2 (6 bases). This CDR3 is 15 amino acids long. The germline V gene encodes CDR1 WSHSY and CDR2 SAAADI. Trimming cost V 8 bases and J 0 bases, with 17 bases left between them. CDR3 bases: TGCGCCAGCGGGGGGTCGGCCCAGAACTCCTACGAGCAGTACTTC. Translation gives CASGGSAQNSYEQYF.

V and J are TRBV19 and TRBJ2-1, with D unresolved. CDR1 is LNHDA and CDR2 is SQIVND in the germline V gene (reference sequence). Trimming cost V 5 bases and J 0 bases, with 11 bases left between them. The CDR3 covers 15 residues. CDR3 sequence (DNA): TGTGCCAGTAGTCCTGGCGGATACTCCTACAATGAGCAGTTCTTC. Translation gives CASSPGGYSYNEQFF.

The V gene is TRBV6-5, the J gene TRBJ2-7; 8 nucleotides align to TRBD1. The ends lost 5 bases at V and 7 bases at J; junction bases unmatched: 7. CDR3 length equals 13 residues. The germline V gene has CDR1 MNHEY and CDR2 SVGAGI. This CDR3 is CASSTDRAGEQYF. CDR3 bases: TGTGCCAGCAGTACGGACAGGGCCGGAGAGCAGTACTTC.

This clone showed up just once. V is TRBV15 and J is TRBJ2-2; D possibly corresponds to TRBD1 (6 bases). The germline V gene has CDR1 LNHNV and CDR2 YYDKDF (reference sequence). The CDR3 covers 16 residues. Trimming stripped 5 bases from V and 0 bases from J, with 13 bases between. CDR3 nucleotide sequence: TGTGCCACCAGCGCCCTCGGACAGTCGAACACCGGGGAGCTGTTTTTT. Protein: CATSALGQSNTGELFF.

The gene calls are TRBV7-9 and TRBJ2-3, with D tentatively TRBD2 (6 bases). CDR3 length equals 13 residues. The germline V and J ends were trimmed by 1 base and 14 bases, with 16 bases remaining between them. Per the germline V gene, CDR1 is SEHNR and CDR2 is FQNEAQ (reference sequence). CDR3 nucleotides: TGTGCCAGCAGCTTAGGTCCTAGCGTTATATCGTATTTT. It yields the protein CASSLGPSVISYF.

This chain's CDR3 is CASSLGLAGTYNSPLHF. CDR3 DNA sequence: TGTGCCAGCAGCTTAGGTCTTGCCGGGACCTATAATTCACCCCTCCACTTT. V usage is TRBV11-2 and J usage is TRBJ1-6; D unclear. V lost 1 base and J 2 bases, leaving 12 bases between the germline ends. In germline, CDR1 is SGHAT, CDR2 FQNNGV. This CDR3 is built from 17 residues.

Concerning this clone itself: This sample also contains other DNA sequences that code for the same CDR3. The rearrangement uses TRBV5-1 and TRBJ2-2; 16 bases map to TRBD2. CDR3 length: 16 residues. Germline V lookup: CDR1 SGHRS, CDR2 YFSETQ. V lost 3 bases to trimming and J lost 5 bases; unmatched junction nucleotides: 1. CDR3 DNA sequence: TGCGCCAGCAGCTCGGGACTAGCGGGGGGGACCGGGGAGCTGTTTTTT. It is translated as CASSSGLAGGTGELFF.

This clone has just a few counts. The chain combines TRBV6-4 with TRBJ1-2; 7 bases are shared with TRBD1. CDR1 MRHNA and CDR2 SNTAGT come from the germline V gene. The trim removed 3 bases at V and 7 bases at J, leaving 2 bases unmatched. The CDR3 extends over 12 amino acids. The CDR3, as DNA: TGTGCCAGCAGTGAGCCAGGGGGTGGCTACACCTTC. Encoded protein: CASSEPGGGYTF.

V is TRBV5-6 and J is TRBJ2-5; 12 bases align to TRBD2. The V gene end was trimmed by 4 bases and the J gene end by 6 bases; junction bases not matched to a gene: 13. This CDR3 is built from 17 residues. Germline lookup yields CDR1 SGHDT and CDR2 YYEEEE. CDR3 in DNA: TGTGCCAGCAGCCGTTCGGGGCTAGCGGGGGGGCGTAAGACCCAGTACTTC. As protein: CASSRSGLAGGRKTQYF. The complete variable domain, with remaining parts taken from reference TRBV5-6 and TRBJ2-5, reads DAGVTQSPTHLIKTRGQQVTLRCSPKSGHDTVSWYQQALGQGPQFIFQYYEEEERQRGNFPDRFSGHQFPNYSSELNVNALLLGDSALYLCASSRSGLAGGRKTQYFGPGTRLLVL.

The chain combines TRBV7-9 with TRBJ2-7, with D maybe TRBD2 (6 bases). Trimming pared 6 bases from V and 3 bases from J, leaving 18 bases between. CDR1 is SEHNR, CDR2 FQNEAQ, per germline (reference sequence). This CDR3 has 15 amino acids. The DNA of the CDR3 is TGTGCCAGCAGTTCCGCGGGGTCCCTTTACTACGAGCAGTACTTC. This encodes CASSSAGSLYYEQYF.

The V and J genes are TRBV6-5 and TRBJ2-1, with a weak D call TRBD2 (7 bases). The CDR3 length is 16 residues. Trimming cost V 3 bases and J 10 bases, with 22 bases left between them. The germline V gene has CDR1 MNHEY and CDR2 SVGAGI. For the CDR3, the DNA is TGTGCCAGCAGTTATATCTTTGGGGGGGCCGGGCTGGAGCAGTTCTTC. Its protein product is CASSYIFGGAGLEQFF.